This section outlines one T cell receptor beta chain sequence together with its context. Antigen specificity is unknown. The data stem from a study of T cells and Merkel cell carcinoma outcomes. Study-level findings and limits: In Merkel cell carcinoma, repertoire and T-cell density reportedly predicted outcomes.

TCRdb's table, derived via immunoSEQ multiplex PCR, lists solely in-frame clones and lacks some. The sample gives over 15,000 clones, around 87% of which show up once; around 8.3% is in the top ten. Germline lookup yields CDR1 LGHNA and CDR2 YNFKEQ. The CDR3 extends over 13 amino acids. V lost 2 bases to trimming and J lost 8 bases, with 11 bases between them. The clonotype originates from a human donor with Merkel cell carcinoma. Sample: tumor tissue from Merkel cell carcinoma. The V and J genes are TRBV4-2 and TRBJ2-3; TRBD2 is a possible D gene (6 bases). The CDR3 protein is CASSQSVGGTQYF. As DNA, the CDR3 is TGTGCCAGCAGCCAAAGCGTGGGAGGTACGCAGTATTTT.